Listed here is a single T cell receptor (beta chain). Its antigen remains unknown. The data are from a study of cytomegalovirus exposure and HLA in healthy donors. Regarding the study as a whole: Investigators reported more than 150 TCR beta chains as tied to cytomegalovirus.

V gave up 0 bases and J gave up 5 bases, with 11 bases separating them. The CDR3 extends over 14 amino acids. Germline CDR1 is SGHNT and CDR2 is YYREEE (reference sequence). TCRdb keeps only in-frame clones here, not all; method: immunoSEQ multiplex PCR. Here the sample spans 71,000 or so clones, approximately 93% being singletons. Sequencing was performed on PBMCs. This chain joins TRBV5-4 and TRBJ1-1, with a possible D match to TRBD1 (5 bases). This receptor was obtained from a woman between 18 and 29 years old in good health and CMV-seropositive. CDR3 in DNA: TGTGCCAGCAGCTTGGGGCAGGGAAGGACTGAAGCTTTCTTT. It specifies CASSLGQGRTEAFF.